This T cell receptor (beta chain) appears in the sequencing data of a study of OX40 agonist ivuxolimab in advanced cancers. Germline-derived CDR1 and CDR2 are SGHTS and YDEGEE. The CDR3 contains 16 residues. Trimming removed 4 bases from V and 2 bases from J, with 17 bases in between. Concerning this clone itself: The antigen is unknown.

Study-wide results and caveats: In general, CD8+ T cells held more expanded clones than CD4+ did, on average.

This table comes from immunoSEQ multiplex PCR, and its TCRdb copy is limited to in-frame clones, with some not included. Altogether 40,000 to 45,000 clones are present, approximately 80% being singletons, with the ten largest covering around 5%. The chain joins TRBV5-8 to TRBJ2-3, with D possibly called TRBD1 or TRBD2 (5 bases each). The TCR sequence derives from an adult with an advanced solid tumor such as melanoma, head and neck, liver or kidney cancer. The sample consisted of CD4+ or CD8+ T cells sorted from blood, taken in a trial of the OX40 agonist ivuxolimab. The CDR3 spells CASSGGASWFTDTQYF. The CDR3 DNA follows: TGTGCCAGCAGCGGGGGAGCTAGCTGGTTCACAGATACGCAGTATTTT.